The sequence of this T cell receptor beta chain was determined in a study of early T cells in non-severe SARS-CoV-2 infection. This clonotype came up many times. CDR1 is SGHDT and CDR2 is YYEEEE in the germline V gene. The CDR3 totals 16 residues. Trimming pared 0 bases from V and 4 bases from J, leaving 11 bases between. From the 5' RACE reads, TCRdb called clonotypes with MiXCR, one entry per CDR3 protein. The data show about 110,000 distinct CDR3 sequences, with around 10% seen just once and approximately 8.1% held by the top ten. This clonotype was sampled from an adult who was a healthcare worker with PCR-confirmed SARS-CoV-2 infection or an uninfected control (not recorded which). Sequenced material: whole blood. This sequence joins TRBV5-6 and TRBJ2-6; no firm D call. The CDR3 nucleotides read TGTGCCAGCAGCTTGGTGTGGGGTACCGGGGCCAACGTCCTGACTTTC. It translates to CASSLVWGTGANVLTF.